This is a list of T cell receptor beta chains from one sample in a study of blood T cell repertoires in COVID-19. Some clones are missing from TCRdb's copy, which holds only in-frame ones; the method was immunoSEQ multiplex PCR. The profile covers over 90,000 clones, with more than 80% appearing a single time and approximately 4.5% taken by the ten largest. Sample: peripheral blood. The receptors were gathered from a human donor in a cohort sampled during active COVID-19. The CDR3 runs from the conserved cysteine through the conserved F or W. A D gene is named only where the DNA matches it firmly. Not every row has a clone size; where given, it reads once, few, many or a size class.

d_gene	v_gene	abundance	j_gene	len	CDR3nt	CDR3aa
-	TRBV2	-	TRBJ1-2	14	TGTGCCAGCAGTGAACAGGGTAATCGCTATGGCTACACCTTC	CASSEQGNRYGYTF
-	TRBV4-3	few	TRBJ1-3	14	TGCGCCAGCAGCCAAGGAGACAGCGGAAACACCATATATTTT	CASSQGDSGNTIYF
TRBD2	TRBV19	-	TRBJ2-3	16	TGTGCCAGTAGTAGGACTAGCGGGGGGGCGGAGGATACGCAGTATTTT	CASSRTSGGAEDTQYF
TRBD1	TRBV19	many	TRBJ1-2	15	TGTGCCAGTAGTACGACAGGGCCCGCTAACTATGGCTACACCTTC	CASSTTGPANYGYTF
-	TRBV5-1	-	TRBJ2-5	14	TGCGCCAGCAGTACCGGGACACCCCAAGAGACCCAGTACTTC	CASSTGTPQETQYF
TRBD1	TRBV18	-	TRBJ1-1	17	TGTGCCAGCTCACCACAGGGGACAGGGGTCGGTGGCACTGAAGCTTTCTTT	CASSPQGTGVGGTEAFF
-	TRBV11-3	-	TRBJ2-7	13	TGTGCCAGCAGCTTAGTCGGAGTCTACGAGCAGTACTTC	CASSLVGVYEQYF
-	TRBV5-5	-	TRBJ1-1	14	TGTGCCAGCAGCTCATGGAGGAGGAACACTGAAGCTTTCTTT	CASSSWRRNTEAFF
-	TRBV5-5	-	TRBJ1-6	14	TGTGCCAGCGCAGCGGCCTGGGATAATTCACCCCTCCACTTT	CASAAAWDNSPLHF
-	TRBV9	-	TRBJ1-5	15	TGTGCCAGCAGCGGACAAGGTTTAAGCAATCAGCCCCAGCATTTT	CASSGQGLSNQPQHF
TRBD1	TRBV7-8	-	TRBJ1-4	17	TGTGCCAGCAGCTTAGTTAGGACAGGGGTAGGGGATGAAAAACTGTTTTTT	CASSLVRTGVGDEKLFF
TRBD2	TRBV4-2	once	TRBJ2-5	16	TGTGCCAGCAGCCAACAAGCCGGGGGGGCCCAAGAGACCCAGTACTTC	CASSQQAGGAQETQYF
TRBD1	TRBV7-9	-	TRBJ1-2	16	TGTGCCAGCAGCACAACGTCCCCCAGGGGGGACTATGGCTACACCTTC	CASSTTSPRGDYGYTF
-	TRBV5-4	-	TRBJ2-1	15	TGTGCCAGCCGGAGTTGGGGGGGCGCTTACAATGAGCAGTTCTTC	CASRSWGGAYNEQFF
-	TRBV3-1/TRBV3-2	-	TRBJ1-2	12	TGTGCCAGCAGCCTCAGGGAGGGTGGCTACACCTTC	CASSLREGGYTF
-	TRBV3-1/TRBV3-2	once	TRBJ2-2	17	TGTGCCAGCAGCCGATGGAGATCGGGACATAACACCGGGGAGCTGTTTTTT	CASSRWRSGHNTGELFF
-	TRBV4-2	-	TRBJ1-4	14	TGTGCCAGCAGCCAAGGACACGCAGACGAAAAACTGTTTTTT	CASSQGHADEKLFF